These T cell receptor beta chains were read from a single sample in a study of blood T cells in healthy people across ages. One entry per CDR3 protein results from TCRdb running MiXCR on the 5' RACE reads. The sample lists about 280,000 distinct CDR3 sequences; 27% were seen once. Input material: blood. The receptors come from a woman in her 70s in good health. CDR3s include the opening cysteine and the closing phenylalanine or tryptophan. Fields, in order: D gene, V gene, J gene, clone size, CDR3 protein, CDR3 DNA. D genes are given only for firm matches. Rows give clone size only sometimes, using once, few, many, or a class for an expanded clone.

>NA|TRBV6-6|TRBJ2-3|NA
CAGTQLGTDTQYF
TGTGCCGGCACCCAATTGGGCACAGATACGCAGTATTTT
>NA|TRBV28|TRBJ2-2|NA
CASIEGGGELFF
TGTGCCAGCATCGAGGGTGGCGGGGAGCTGTTTTTT
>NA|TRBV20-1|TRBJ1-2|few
CSARKFTEGENYDYTF
TGCAGTGCTCGTAAATTTACAGAAGGGGAAAACTATGACTACACCTTC
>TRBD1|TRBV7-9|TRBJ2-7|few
CASSRWGTGSLGEQYF
TGTGCCAGCAGCCGCTGGGGGACAGGGAGCCTCGGTGAGCAGTACTTC
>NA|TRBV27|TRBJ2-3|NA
CASSFLGHRLTDTQYF
TGTGCCAGCAGTTTTTTGGGGCATCGGTTAACAGATACGCAGTATTTT
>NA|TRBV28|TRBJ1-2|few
CASSLEPLYGYTF
TGTGCCAGCAGTTTGGAGCCCCTCTATGGCTACACCTTC
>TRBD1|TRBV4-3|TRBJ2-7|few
CASSWSGQGSYEQYF
TGCGCCAGCAGCTGGAGTGGACAGGGTTCCTACGAGCAGTACTTC
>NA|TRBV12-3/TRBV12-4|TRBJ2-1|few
CASSPAHNEQFF
TGTGCCAGCAGCCCGGCACACAATGAGCAGTTCTTC
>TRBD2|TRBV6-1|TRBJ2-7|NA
CASWQTGGAYEQYF
TGTGCCAGCTGGCAAACGGGGGGGGCCTACGAGCAGTACTTC
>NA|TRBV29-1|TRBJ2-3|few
CSVEGWESTDTQYF
TGCAGCGTTGAAGGCTGGGAGAGCACAGATACGCAGTATTTT